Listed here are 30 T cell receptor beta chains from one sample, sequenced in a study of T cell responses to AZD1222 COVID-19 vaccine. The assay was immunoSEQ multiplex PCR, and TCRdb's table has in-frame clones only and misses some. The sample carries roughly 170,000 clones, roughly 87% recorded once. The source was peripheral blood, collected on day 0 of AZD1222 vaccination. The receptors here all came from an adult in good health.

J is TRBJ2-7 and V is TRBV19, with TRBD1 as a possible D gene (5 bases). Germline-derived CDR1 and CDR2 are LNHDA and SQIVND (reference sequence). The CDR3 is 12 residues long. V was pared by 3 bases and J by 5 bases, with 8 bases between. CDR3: CASSMSGNEQYF. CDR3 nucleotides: TGTGCCAGTAGTATGTCAGGGAACGAGCAGTACTTC.

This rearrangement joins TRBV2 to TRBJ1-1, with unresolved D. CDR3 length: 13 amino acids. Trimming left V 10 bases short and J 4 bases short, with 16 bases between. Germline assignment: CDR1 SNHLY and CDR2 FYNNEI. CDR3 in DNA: TGTGCCACCCAGAGTTGGAGAGGCACTGAAGCTTTCTTT. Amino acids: CATQSWRGTEAFF.

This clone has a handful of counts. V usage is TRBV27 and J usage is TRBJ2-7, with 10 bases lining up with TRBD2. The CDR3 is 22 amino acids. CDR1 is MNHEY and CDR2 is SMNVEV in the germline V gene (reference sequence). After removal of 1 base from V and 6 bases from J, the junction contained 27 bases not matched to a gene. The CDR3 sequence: CASSLYGFRTIRLAGVFLEQYF. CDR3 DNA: TGTGCCAGCAGTTTATACGGTTTTAGGACTATTCGGCTAGCGGGAGTGTTTCTCGAGCAGTACTTC.

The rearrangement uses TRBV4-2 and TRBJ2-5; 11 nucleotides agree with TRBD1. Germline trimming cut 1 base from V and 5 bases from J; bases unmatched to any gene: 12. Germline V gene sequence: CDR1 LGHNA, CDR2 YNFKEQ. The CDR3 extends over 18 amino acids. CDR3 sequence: CASSQVPGQGELGETQYF. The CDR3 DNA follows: TGTGCCAGCAGCCAAGTCCCGGGACAGGGGGAGTTAGGGGAGACCCAGTACTTC.

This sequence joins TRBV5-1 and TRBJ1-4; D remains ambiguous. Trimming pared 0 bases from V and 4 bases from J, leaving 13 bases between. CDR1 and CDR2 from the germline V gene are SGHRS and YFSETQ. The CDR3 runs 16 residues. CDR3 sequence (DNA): TGCGCCAGCAGCTTGGGTGCAGCCGGTGGTAATGAAAAACTGTTTTTT. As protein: CASSLGAAGGNEKLFF.

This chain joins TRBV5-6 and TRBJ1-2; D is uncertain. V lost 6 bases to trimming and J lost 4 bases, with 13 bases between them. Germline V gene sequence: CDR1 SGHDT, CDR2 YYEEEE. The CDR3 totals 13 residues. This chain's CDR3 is CASTSVVSYGYTF. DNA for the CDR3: TGTGCCAGCACCTCCGTTGTTTCCTATGGCTACACCTTC.

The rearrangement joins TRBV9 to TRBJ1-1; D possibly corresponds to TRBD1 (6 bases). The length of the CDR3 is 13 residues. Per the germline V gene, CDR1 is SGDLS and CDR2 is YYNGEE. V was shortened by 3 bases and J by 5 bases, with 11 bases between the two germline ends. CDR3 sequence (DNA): TGTGCCAGCAGCGCCCTTCAGGGGACTGAAGCTTTCTTT. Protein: CASSALQGTEAFF.

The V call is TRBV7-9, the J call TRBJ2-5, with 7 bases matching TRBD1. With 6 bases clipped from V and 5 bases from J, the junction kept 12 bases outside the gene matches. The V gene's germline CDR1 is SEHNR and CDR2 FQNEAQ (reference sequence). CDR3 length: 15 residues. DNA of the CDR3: TGTGCCAGCAGTTTTTCTACAGGGGTGGGGGAGACCCAGTACTTC. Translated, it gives CASSFSTGVGETQYF.

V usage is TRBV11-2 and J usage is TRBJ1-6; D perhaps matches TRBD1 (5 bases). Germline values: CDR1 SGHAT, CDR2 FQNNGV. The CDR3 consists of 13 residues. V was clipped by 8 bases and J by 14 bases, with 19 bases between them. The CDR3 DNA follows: TGTGCCAGCGGGGGGGGTCTGGGTTCGGCCCTCCACTTT. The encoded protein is CASGGGLGSALHF. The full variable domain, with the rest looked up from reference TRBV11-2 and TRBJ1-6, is EAGVAQSPRYKIIEKRQSVAFWCNPISGHATLYWYQQILGQGPKLLIQFQNNGVVDDSQLPKDRFSAERLKGVDSTLKIQPAKLEDSAVYLCASGGGLGSALHFGNGTRLTVT.

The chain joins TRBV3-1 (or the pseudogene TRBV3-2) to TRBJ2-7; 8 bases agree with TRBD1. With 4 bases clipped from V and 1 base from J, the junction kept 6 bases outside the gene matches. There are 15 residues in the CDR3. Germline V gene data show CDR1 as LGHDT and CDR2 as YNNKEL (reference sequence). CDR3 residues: CASSRSDRGSYEQYF. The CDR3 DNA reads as TGTGCCAGCAGCCGCTCAGACAGGGGTTCCTACGAGCAGTACTTC.

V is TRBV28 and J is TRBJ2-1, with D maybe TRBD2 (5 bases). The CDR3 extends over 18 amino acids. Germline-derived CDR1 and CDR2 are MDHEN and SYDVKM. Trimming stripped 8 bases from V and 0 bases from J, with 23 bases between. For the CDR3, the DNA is TGTGCCAGCTGGGGAAGGTTGGGCGGGCGCAGCTCCTACAATGAGCAGTTCTTC. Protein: CASWGRLGGRSSYNEQFF.

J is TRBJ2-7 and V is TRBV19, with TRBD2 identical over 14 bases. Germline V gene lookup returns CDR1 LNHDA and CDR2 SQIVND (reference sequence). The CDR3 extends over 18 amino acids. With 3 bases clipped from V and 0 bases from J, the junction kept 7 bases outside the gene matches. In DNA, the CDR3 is TGTGCCAGTAGTATCCATGTAGGGACTAGCGGGAGCTCCTACGAGCAGTACTTC. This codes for CASSIHVGTSGSSYEQYF.

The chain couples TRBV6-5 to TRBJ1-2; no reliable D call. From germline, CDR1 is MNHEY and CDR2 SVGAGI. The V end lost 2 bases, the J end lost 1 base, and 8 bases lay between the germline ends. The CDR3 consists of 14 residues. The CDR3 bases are TGTGCCAGCAGTTACGGGGAACATAACTATGGCTACACCTTC. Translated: CASSYGEHNYGYTF.

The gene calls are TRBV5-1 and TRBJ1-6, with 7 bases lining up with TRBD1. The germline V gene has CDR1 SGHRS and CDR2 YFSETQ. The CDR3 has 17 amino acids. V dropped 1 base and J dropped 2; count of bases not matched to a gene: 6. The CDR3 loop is CASSLHPGGPYNSPLHF. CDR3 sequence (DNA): TGCGCCAGCAGCTTGCATCCAGGGGGACCCTATAATTCACCCCTCCACTTT. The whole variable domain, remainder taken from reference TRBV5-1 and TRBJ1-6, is KAGVTQTPRYLIKTRGQQVTLSCSPISGHRSVSWYQQTPGQGLQFLFEYFSETQRNKGNFPGRFSGRQFSNSRSEMNVSTLELGDSALYLCASSLHPGGPYNSPLHFGNGTRLTVT.

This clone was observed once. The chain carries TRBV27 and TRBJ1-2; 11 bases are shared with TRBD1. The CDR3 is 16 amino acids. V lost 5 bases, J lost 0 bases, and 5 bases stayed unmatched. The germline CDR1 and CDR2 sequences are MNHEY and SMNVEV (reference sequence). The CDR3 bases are TGTGCCAGCAGTAGGGGGACAGGGGGAGCTAACTATGGCTACACCTTC. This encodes CASSRGTGGANYGYTF.

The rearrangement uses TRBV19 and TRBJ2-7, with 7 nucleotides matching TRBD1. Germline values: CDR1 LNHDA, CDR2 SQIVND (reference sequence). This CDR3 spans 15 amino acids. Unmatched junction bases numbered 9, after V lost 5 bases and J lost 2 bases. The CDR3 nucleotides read TGTGCCAGTAGTCTATTGGGGCAGGGGGCCTACGAGCAGTACTTC. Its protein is CASSLLGQGAYEQYF.

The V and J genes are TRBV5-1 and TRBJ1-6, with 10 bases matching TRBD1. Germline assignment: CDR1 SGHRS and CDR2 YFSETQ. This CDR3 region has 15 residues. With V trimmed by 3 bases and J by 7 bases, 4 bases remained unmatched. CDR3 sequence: CASSSGTGANSPLHF. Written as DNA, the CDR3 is TGCGCCAGCAGCTCGGGGACAGGGGCAAATTCACCCCTCCACTTT.

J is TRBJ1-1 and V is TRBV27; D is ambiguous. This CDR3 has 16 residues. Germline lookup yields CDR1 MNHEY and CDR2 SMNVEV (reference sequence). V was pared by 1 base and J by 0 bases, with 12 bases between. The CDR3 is CASSLFSHGMNTEAFF. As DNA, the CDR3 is TGTGCCAGCAGTTTATTTTCCCACGGGATGAACACTGAAGCTTTCTTT.

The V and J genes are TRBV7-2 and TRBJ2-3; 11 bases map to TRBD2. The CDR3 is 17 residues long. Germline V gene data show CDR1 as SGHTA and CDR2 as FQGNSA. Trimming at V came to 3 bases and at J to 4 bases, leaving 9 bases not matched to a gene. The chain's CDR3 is CASSLALAGGGADTQYF. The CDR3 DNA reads TGTGCCAGCAGCTTGGCGTTAGCGGGAGGGGGGGCAGATACGCAGTATTTT.

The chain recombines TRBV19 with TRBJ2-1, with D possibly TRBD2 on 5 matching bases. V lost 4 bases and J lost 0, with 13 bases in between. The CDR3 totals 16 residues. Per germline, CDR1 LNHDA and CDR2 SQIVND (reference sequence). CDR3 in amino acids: CASSTFGVSSYNEQFF. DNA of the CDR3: TGTGCCAGTAGTACCTTCGGGGTGAGCTCCTACAATGAGCAGTTCTTC.

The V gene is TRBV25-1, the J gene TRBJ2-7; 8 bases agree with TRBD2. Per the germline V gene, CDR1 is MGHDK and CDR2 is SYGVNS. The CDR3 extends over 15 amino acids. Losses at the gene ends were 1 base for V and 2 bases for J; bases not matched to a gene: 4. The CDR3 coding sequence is TGTGCCAGCAGTGAATTCAGCGGGAGAACCTACGAGCAGTACTTC. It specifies CASSEFSGRTYEQYF.

The CDR3 here is CASSPPGGLAKNIQYF. The CDR3 DNA reads as TGTGCCAGCAGCCCCCCGGGGGGTCTAGCCAAAAACATTCAGTACTTC. The chain carries TRBV5-6 and TRBJ2-4, with 7 bases lining up with TRBD2. Germline values: CDR1 SGHDT, CDR2 YYEEEE. The CDR3 contains 16 residues. J lost 0 bases, V lost 4 bases, and 7 bases had no gene match.

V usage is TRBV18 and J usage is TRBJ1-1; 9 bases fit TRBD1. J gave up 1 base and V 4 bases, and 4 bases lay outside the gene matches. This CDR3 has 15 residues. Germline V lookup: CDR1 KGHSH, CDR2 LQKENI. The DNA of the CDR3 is TGTGCCAGCTCACACCGGACAGGGGCGAACACTGAAGCTTTCTTT. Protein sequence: CASSHRTGANTEAFF.

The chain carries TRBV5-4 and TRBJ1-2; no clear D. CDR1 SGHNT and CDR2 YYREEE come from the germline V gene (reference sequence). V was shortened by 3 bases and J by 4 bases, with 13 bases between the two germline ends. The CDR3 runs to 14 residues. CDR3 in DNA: TGTGCCAGCAGCTCCCCCCGGACGGCCTATGGCTACACCTTC. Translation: CASSSPRTAYGYTF.

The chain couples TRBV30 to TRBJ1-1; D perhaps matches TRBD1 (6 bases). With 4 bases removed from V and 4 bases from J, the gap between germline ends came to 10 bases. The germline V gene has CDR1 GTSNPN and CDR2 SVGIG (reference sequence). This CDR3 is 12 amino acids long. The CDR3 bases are TGTGCCTGGAACAGGGAAACCACTGAAGCTTTCTTT. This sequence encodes CAWNRETTEAFF.

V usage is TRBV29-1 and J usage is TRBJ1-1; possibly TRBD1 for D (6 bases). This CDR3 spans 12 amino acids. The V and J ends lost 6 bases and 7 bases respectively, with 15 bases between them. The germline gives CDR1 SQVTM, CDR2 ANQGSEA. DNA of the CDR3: TGCAGCGTGATGACAGGAGGCGGTGAAGCTTTCTTT. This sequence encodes CSVMTGGGEAFF.

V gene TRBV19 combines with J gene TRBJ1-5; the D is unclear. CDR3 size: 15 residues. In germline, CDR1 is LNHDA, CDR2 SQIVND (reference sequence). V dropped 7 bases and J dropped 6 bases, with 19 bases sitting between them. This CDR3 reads CASNNQDRLRQPQHF. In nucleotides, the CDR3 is TGTGCCAGTAATAACCAGGATCGACTTCGTCAGCCCCAGCATTTT.

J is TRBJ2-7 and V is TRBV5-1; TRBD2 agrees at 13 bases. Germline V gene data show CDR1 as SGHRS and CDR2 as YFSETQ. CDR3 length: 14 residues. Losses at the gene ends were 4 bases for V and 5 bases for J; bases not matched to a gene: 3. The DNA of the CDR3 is TGCGCCAGCAGCGCCGGGACTAGCGGGAACGAGCAGTACTTC. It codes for CASSAGTSGNEQYF.

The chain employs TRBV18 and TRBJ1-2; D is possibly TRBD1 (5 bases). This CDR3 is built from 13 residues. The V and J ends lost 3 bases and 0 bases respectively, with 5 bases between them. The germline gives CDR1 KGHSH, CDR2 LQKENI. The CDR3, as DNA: TGTGCCAGCTCACCGACAGCTAACTATGGCTACACCTTC. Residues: CASSPTANYGYTF.

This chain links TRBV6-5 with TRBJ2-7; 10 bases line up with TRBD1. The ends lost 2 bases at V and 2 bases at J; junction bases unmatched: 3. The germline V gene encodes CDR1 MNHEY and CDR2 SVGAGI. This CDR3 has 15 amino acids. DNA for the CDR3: TGTGCCAGCAGTTACCGGGGACAGGGGACCTACGAGCAGTACTTC. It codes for CASSYRGQGTYEQYF.